This section outlines one T cell receptor beta chain sequence together with its context. Its antigen is unidentified. The run depth of the assay was deep. The data were produced by immunoSEQ multiplex PCR, yet TCRdb's version contains in-frame clones alone and is incomplete. The sample contains about 1.9 million clones, about 93% of which appear only once. This sample is drawn from a study of shared clonotypes between healthy human individuals. Across the whole study: For every donor, three CD4 naive, three CD4 memory, two CD8 naive and one CD8 memory plates were used.

Overall study findings and caveats: Since donors were few, the genetic and exposure-history diversity represented was limited. In general, naive subsets displayed greater estimated richness than memory subsets did.

There are 15 residues in the CDR3. V lost 3 bases, J lost 5 bases, and 17 bases lay in between. In germline, CDR1 is MDHEN, CDR2 SYDVKM. CD8 cells classed as naive were CD45RO-negative and positively selected for CCR7, excluding terminally differentiated effector memory CD45RA+ cells. The chain couples TRBV28 to TRBJ2-7, with D possibly being TRBD1 or TRBD2 (5 bases each). This receptor was identified in a man aged 18 to 29 in good health. Some clones in this sample may be carry-over from other donors' samples. Material: naive CD8+ T cells from PBMCs. The CDR3 coding sequence is TGTGCCAGCAGTTTTAGCCCAGAGGGGACCAACGAGCAGTACTTC. Its protein is CASSFSPEGTNEQYF.